Here is one T cell receptor (beta chain) with its context. The data originate from a study of blood T cell repertoires in COVID-19. Study at large: Whether acute or convalescent, the COVID-19 samples came from the United States, Italy and Spain. The cDNA or gDNA used as material had been derived from T cells, B-cell-depleted T cells, or PBMCs.

This CDR3 contains 13 residues. CDR1 is SGHNT and CDR2 is YYREEE in the germline V gene (reference sequence). V shed 5 bases, J shed 5 bases, and the junction held 5 bases outside the gene matches. In the study's own analysis: By means of reference gene primer amplification, nucleated cell counts were estimated. Assay: immunoSEQ multiplex PCR; the TCRdb copy retains only in-frame clones and omits some. The V and J calls and the clone size are those of that table, but D and trimming were determined from the DNA. The sample consists of approximately 150,000 clones, 87% of them appearing once. This TCR came from a woman aged 45 to 65 with acute or convalescent COVID-19. The J gene is TRBJ1-1, the V gene TRBV5-4, with 8 bases fitting TRBD1. The material sequenced was peripheral blood. CDR3 sequence (DNA): TGTGCCAGCAGACGGACAGGGAGGACTGAAGCTTTCTTT. This gives the protein CASRRTGRTEAFF.